The rows below give T cell receptor beta chains drawn from one sample of a study of molecular identifiers for immune sequencing clone quantification. TCRdb fed the PCR reads into MiXCR, producing one record per CDR3 protein. Here the sample spans approximately 97,000 distinct CDR3 sequences, 20% to 25% being singletons. The sequencing sample was made of naive CD8+ T cells from blood, with Jurkat cell RNA spiked in. These receptors came from a human donor in good health. Some libraries in this study had Jurkat cell RNA spiked in. Each CDR3 is given with its conserved first and last residue.

V gene	J gene	CDR3 protein
TRBV20-1	TRBJ2-3	CSASNTGTTDTQYF
TRBV29-1	TRBJ2-5	CSVDYPGTGVGETQYF
TRBV30	TRBJ2-3	CARTPGQGTDTQYF
TRBV27	TRBJ1-5	CASSPRGGNHQPQHF
TRBV20-1	TRBJ2-3	CSAPGTGLGDTQYF
TRBV4-3	TRBJ2-3	CASSQVNEGLADTDTQYF
TRBV7-8	TRBJ2-5	CASSTTVGQETQYF
TRBV6-5	TRBJ2-2	CASSPPDASTKAGALFF
TRBV6-2/TRBV6-3	TRBJ2-7	CASRTLAGFGYEQYF
TRBV7-9	TRBJ1-1	CASSFPRPATLNTEAFF
TRBV12-5	TRBJ2-4	CASGQSAGGGAKNIQYF
TRBV19	TRBJ1-2	CASAGGQGNGYTF
TRBV6-5	TRBJ2-1	CASSTGQSLNEQFF
TRBV7-9	TRBJ2-1	CASSVRDNNEQFF
TRBV4-3	TRBJ2-5	CASSQDMGFQETQYF
TRBV13	TRBJ2-7	CASSLESGRGDYEQYF
TRBV30	TRBJ2-6	CAWSVWGQKVSGANVLTF
TRBV7-9	TRBJ2-3	CASSTRTSGGTDTQYF
TRBV12-3/TRBV12-4	TRBJ2-7	CASSSTGSYEQYF
TRBV6-2/TRBV6-3	TRBJ2-2	CASSYGQFAGELFF
TRBV7-6	TRBJ2-3	CASSWTAIPTDTQYF
TRBV6-5	TRBJ2-5	CASSPMTGQETQYF
TRBV6-2/TRBV6-3	TRBJ2-7	CASSYSYATSGGIDGEQYF
TRBV20-1	TRBJ2-7	CSARPPQASEHYEQYF
TRBV7-9	TRBJ2-3	CASSSLTSGATDTQYF
TRBV5-4	TRBJ1-1	CASSYRGGATEAFF
TRBV7-9	TRBJ2-3	CASRAGESTDTQYF
TRBV19	TRBJ2-1	CASSILGPNNEQFF
TRBV20-1	TRBJ2-7	CSARERSYEQYF
TRBV5-1	TRBJ2-7	CASSVGQGNSYEQYF
TRBV4-3	TRBJ1-2	CASSQGLIGGADGYTF